The 16 T cell receptor beta chains presented below share a single source sample, sequenced in a study of beta chain features in type 1 diabetes. Investigators reverse transcribed all isolated RNA, so they sequenced expressed TCRB transcripts. Generated by immunoSEQ multiplex PCR, the TCRdb table keeps only in-frame clones and is missing some. The table has around 44,000 clones, 50% seen once. Sequenced sample: stem cell memory CD4+ T cells from blood. The receptors shown here come from a woman aged 25 to 39 in good health.

The rearrangement joins TRBV27 to TRBJ2-7; 7 positions match TRBD2. The CDR3 extends over 15 amino acids. V was clipped by 5 bases and J by 2 bases; unmatched bases: 9. Germline V lookup: CDR1 MNHEY, CDR2 SMNVEV (reference sequence). The CDR3 is CASSTQGLQPYEQYF. DNA for the CDR3: TGTGCCAGCAGTACGCAGGGACTACAGCCCTACGAGCAGTACTTC.

The chain is built from TRBV5-1 and TRBJ2-5, with D maybe TRBD1 (6 bases). V was pared by 5 bases and J by 4 bases, with 24 bases between. CDR1 and CDR2 from the germline V gene are SGHRS and YFSETQ. The CDR3 contains 17 residues. CDR3 sequence: CASSGTGKAVVPETQYF. For the CDR3, the DNA is TGCGCCAGCAGTGGAACAGGGAAAGCAGTGGTCCCAGAGACCCAGTACTTC. Supplemented by reference TRBV5-1 and TRBJ2-5, the full variable domain reads KAGVTQTPRYLIKTRGQQVTLSCSPISGHRSVSWYQQTPGQGLQFLFEYFSETQRNKGNFPGRFSGRQFSNSRSEMNVSTLELGDSALYLCASSGTGKAVVPETQYFGPGTRLLVL.

This clone was counted a few times. The J gene is TRBJ2-5, the V gene TRBV5-1, with TRBD1 as a possible D gene (6 bases). Deletions cut 0 bases from V and 5 bases from J, with 11 bases between. The CDR3 length is 14 residues. Germline lookup yields CDR1 SGHRS and CDR2 YFSETQ. In DNA form, the CDR3 reads TGCGCCAGCAGCTTGGGGTCAGGGGAGGAGACCCAGTACTTC. This sequence encodes CASSLGSGEETQYF.

The chain couples TRBV21-1 to TRBJ1-1. TRBV21-1 is listed as a pseudogene. CDR3 length: 13 amino acids. The chain's CDR3 is CASSIGRGTEAFF. The CDR3 bases are TGTGCCAGCAGCATAGGTAGAGGTACTGAAGCTTTCTTT.

The gene calls are TRBV7-9 and TRBJ1-1; D perhaps matches TRBD1 (6 bases). The CDR3 has 13 residues. Germline V CDR1 and CDR2: SEHNR, FQNEAQ (reference sequence). Trimming removed 5 bases at V and 1 base at J, with 8 bases between. CDR3 coding DNA: TGTGCCAGCAGCCAGGGGCCGAACACTGAAGCTTTCTTT. Translating gives CASSQGPNTEAFF.

The chain uses TRBV28 and TRBJ2-7; TRBD1 might be the D (5 bases). This CDR3 has 12 residues. Germline CDR1 and CDR2: MDHEN and SYDVKM. The V and J ends lost 10 bases and 2 bases respectively, with 12 bases between them. The CDR3 region is CATLTAPYEQYF. CDR3 bases: TGTGCCACCTTGACAGCACCCTACGAGCAGTACTTC.

The chain has TRBV18 and TRBJ2-7, with 12 bases lining up with TRBD1. This CDR3 is 15 amino acids long. In germline, CDR1 is KGHSH, CDR2 LQKENI. After removal of 4 bases from V and 9 bases from J, the junction contained 10 bases not matched to a gene. The CDR3: CASSRPGTGGEAQYF. CDR3 nucleotides: TGTGCCAGCTCACGACCAGGGACAGGGGGCGAGGCGCAGTACTTC.

This clone was seen only once. The chain has TRBV28 and TRBJ2-7, with D perhaps matching TRBD1 (6 bases). The CDR3 loop spans 13 amino acids. Trimming took 6 bases from V and 2 from J, leaving 11 bases between them. CDR1 is MDHEN and CDR2 is SYDVKM in the germline V gene. CDR3: CASRPGHPYEQYF. CDR3 in DNA: TGTGCCAGCAGACCGGGACATCCCTACGAGCAGTACTTC.

This clone was seen once. The CDR3 DNA is TGTGCCAGCAGCTTAGGTGGGGCTAGCGGGAGTCGGGAGCAGTTCTTC. This encodes CASSLGGASGSREQFF. The V gene is TRBV7-2, the J gene TRBJ2-1; TRBD2 matches at 10 bases. This CDR3 region has 16 residues. V gave up 1 base and J gave up 10 bases; unmatched junction bases: 10. Germline V gene lookup returns CDR1 SGHTA and CDR2 FQGNSA.

The chain carries TRBV5-1 and TRBJ2-1, with 10 bases matching TRBD1. V trimming: 4 bases; J trimming: 7 bases; junction bases outside the gene matches: 5. CDR3 length: 14 amino acids. Germline V gene sequence: CDR1 SGHRS, CDR2 YFSETQ. The CDR3 sequence: CASSKDRGENEQFF. The CDR3 coding sequence is TGCGCCAGCAGCAAGGACAGGGGGGAGAATGAGCAGTTCTTC. Full variable domain (missing parts from reference TRBV5-1 and TRBJ2-1): KAGVTQTPRYLIKTRGQQVTLSCSPISGHRSVSWYQQTPGQGLQFLFEYFSETQRNKGNFPGRFSGRQFSNSRSEMNVSTLELGDSALYLCASSKDRGENEQFFGPGTRLTVL.

This clone was recorded a few times. The V gene is TRBV7-2, the J gene TRBJ2-2; the D gene is possibly TRBD1 (5 bases). The CDR3 covers 15 residues. V dropped 1 base and J dropped 6 bases, with 12 bases sitting between them. Germline CDR1 SGHTA, CDR2 FQGNSA. CDR3 sequence (DNA): TGTGCCAGCAGCTTAGGTGTCAGGGCGGCCGGGGAGCTGTTTTTT. Its translation: CASSLGVRAAGELFF.

The chain has TRBV13 and TRBJ2-3, with 10 nucleotides matching TRBD2. Per germline, CDR1 PRHDT and CDR2 FYEKMQ (reference sequence). The CDR3 sequence is 14 residues long. Trimming took 5 bases from V and 4 from J; bases not matched to a gene: 3. CDR3 in DNA: TGTGCCAGCAGCCTTGGACTAGCGGCAGATACGCAGTATTTT. Protein product: CASSLGLAADTQYF.

V is TRBV29-1 and J is TRBJ1-4; no clear D gene. The CDR3 contains 12 residues. Deletions cut 4 bases from V and 5 bases from J, with 8 bases between. In germline, CDR1 is SQVTM, CDR2 ANQGSEA. Here the CDR3 DNA reads TGCAGCGTTGGCAGGTTAAATGAAAAACTGTTTTTT. Its translation: CSVGRLNEKLFF.

This rearrangement joins TRBV30 to TRBJ1-4; 8 positions match TRBD1. The V gene's germline CDR1 is GTSNPN and CDR2 SVGIG (reference sequence). The CDR3 is 14 amino acids. The V gene end was trimmed by 6 bases and the J gene end by 3 bases; junction bases not matched to a gene: 6. CDR3 sequence: CACTQGASNEKLFF. The CDR3 DNA reads as TGTGCCTGTACCCAGGGGGCTTCTAATGAAAAACTGTTTTTT.

The chain has TRBV27 and TRBJ2-3; 7 positions agree with TRBD2. The CDR3 contains 16 residues. The germline V gene encodes CDR1 MNHEY and CDR2 SMNVEV (reference sequence). J gave up 3 bases and V 4 bases, and 10 bases lay outside the gene matches. The CDR3 nucleotides are TGTGCCAGCAGTTCCCCGTCGGCGGGAGTGACAGATACGCAGTATTTT. Translating gives CASSSPSAGVTDTQYF.

The rearrangement joins TRBV7-9 to TRBJ2-5, with 12 bases fitting TRBD1. CDR1 is SEHNR, CDR2 FQNEAQ, per germline (reference sequence). The CDR3 has 19 residues. Losses at the gene ends were 3 bases for V and 2 bases for J; bases not matched to a gene: 13. The CDR3 here is CASSLGGTGTGGTQETQYF. CDR3 DNA: TGTGCCAGCAGCTTGGGCGGAACAGGGACAGGGGGCACACAAGAGACCCAGTACTTC.